The 4 T cell receptor beta chains below all came from one sample that was sequenced in a study of patients and donors after allogeneic stem cell transplantation. TCRdb recomputed calls from the RT-PCR reads with MiXCR, one row per CDR3 protein. This sample has roughly 940,000 distinct CDR3 sequences; approximately 19% occur once, and the top ten carry under 6.5%. The specimen sequenced was blood, either unsorted or a sorted T cell fraction (not recorded which). The receptor set was obtained from a human donor who was either an allogeneic HSCT recipient or a stem cell or donor lymphocyte infusion donor (not recorded which). It is not recorded whose cells these are; they may come from a transplant donor.

This rearrangement joins TRBV5-1 to TRBJ2-3, with 8 bases that match TRBD2. This CDR3 is built from 15 residues. Per the germline V gene, CDR1 is SGHRS and CDR2 is YFSETQ. V gave up 5 bases and J gave up 0 bases; unmatched junction bases: 5. The CDR3 DNA is TGCGCCAGCAGTTCGGCTAGCGGGAGCACAGATACGCAGTATTTT. This gives the protein CASSSASGSTDTQYF.

Turning to this clonotype: At one end the junction does not follow the germline gene, possibly because of a read error. The genes are TRBV10-3 and TRBJ1-4; D possibly corresponds to TRBD1 (6 bases). Germline CDR1 ENHRY, CDR2 SYGVKD. The CDR3 has 15 amino acids. The CDR3 bases are TGTGCCAGCGGGGGACAAGGGGGGCAAAATGAACAACTGTTTTTT. Encoded protein: CASGGQGGQNEQLFF.

The J gene is TRBJ1-1, the V gene TRBV12-3 or TRBV12-4; D is unresolved. The CDR3 contains 11 residues. V was shortened by 5 bases and J by 8 bases, with 9 bases between the two germline ends. The CDR3 DNA reads as TGTGCCAGCAGTGAAAACAGAGAAGCTTTCTTT. Translating it yields CASSENREAFF.

In its sample, this clonotype was seen a few times. This chain uses TRBV5-1 with TRBJ2-2; D perhaps matches TRBD2 (6 bases). Trimming removed 1 base from V and 1 base from J, with 20 bases in between. The CDR3 length is 19 residues. Germline lookup yields CDR1 SGHRS and CDR2 YFSETQ. The CDR3 region has the DNA TGCGCCAGCAGCTTGTCACCCCATGGCGGGACGAAGAACACCGGGGAGCTGTTTTTT. Translation: CASSLSPHGGTKNTGELFF.